Reported below is one T cell receptor beta chain. Its antigen is unknown. Because it lacks the conserved phenylalanine or tryptophan at the end, this CDR3 is likely a read error. The ends were cut back, 2 bases at V and 6 bases at J, with 12 bases in the middle. Germline values: CDR1 SGHTA, CDR2 FQGTGA. The CDR3 sequence is 14 residues long. TCRdb used MiXCR to reprocess the PCR reads, holding one entry per CDR3 protein. The sample carries around 100,000 distinct CDR3 sequences, roughly a third recorded once. The entry originates in a study of molecular identifiers for immune sequencing clone quantification. Study-wide results and limits: Barcode sharing among identical TCR molecules could make large clones appear smaller. Whereas naive cells kept under 1% of molecules in clones above 20 RNA copies, such clones held over 98% in effectors.

Sorted cell numbers of roughly 17,000 to 1,100,000, with 10%, 30% or 50% RNA, served as input for naive CD8 libraries. CD8+CD4-CCR7+CD45RA+ cells were sorted as naive CD8 T cells. The clonotype was recovered from a human donor in good health. Some libraries in this study had Jurkat cell RNA spiked in. Material: naive CD8+ T cells from blood, with Jurkat cell RNA spiked in. Subset in this sample: FACS-sorted CD8+CD4-CCR7+CD45RA+ naive T cells. The chain couples TRBV7-3 to TRBJ2-3, with D maybe TRBD2 (6 bases). DNA of the CDR3: TGTGCCAGCAGCTTAGCGGGAAGTATTGATACGCAGTATTCT. This gives the protein CASSLAGSIDTQYS.